Following are 18 T cell receptor beta chains from one sample sequenced in a study of OX40 agonist ivuxolimab in advanced cancers. This table comes from immunoSEQ multiplex PCR, and its TCRdb copy is limited to in-frame clones, with some not included. The profile shows some 70,000 clones, under 95% of them singletons. Sequencing used CD4+ or CD8+ T cells sorted from blood, obtained in a trial of the OX40 agonist ivuxolimab. These receptors all stem from an adult with an advanced solid tumor such as melanoma, head and neck, liver or kidney cancer.

The chain uses TRBV4-1 and TRBJ1-2, with D uncertain. The CDR3 runs 16 residues. The germline CDR1 and CDR2 sequences are MGHRA and YSYEKL. The V end was cut by 8 bases, the J end by 3 bases, with 22 bases between. The CDR3 DNA is TGCGCCAGCCCGCCCCTTCTGTCGGAGATGTACTATGGCTACACCTTC. It encodes CASPPLLSEMYYGYTF.

The chain has TRBV4-1 and TRBJ1-1; D gene unclear. The germline V gene has CDR1 MGHRA and CDR2 YSYEKL. The CDR3 totals 15 residues. V lost 0 bases and J lost 2, with 10 bases in between. CDR3 residues: CASSQDPAPNTEAFF. CDR3 DNA sequence: TGCGCCAGCAGCCAAGATCCGGCACCAAACACTGAAGCTTTCTTT.

CDR3 protein: CASSSTRVGTQYF. In nucleotides, the CDR3 is TGTGCCAGCAGCTCGACACGGGTCGGGACCCAGTACTTC. The chain carries TRBV13 and TRBJ2-5; the D is unclear. The V gene lost 4 bases and the J gene lost 7 bases, with 13 bases spanning the gap. CDR1 is PRHDT, CDR2 FYEKMQ, per germline (reference sequence). The CDR3 length is 13 residues.

This clone was seen only once. J is TRBJ2-3 and V is TRBV11-2; the D is unclear. Trimming took off 2 bases at V and 10 bases at J, with 16 bases between the two ends. CDR3 size: 14 residues. Per germline, CDR1 SGHAT and CDR2 FQNNGV. CDR3 nucleotide sequence: TGTGCCAGCAGCTTATATACCCTCTCAGGTGCGCAGTATTTT. Translated: CASSLYTLSGAQYF.

This clone showed up just once. The chain has TRBV30 and TRBJ1-5; a weak D match, TRBD1 (5 bases). Trimming shortened V by 3 bases and J by 6 bases, and 15 bases separated the two germline ends. Germline lookup yields CDR1 GTSNPN and CDR2 SVGIG (reference sequence). The CDR3 extends over 14 amino acids. The CDR3 loop is CAWSLSLTGQPQHF. CDR3 nucleotides: TGTGCCTGGAGCCTCTCCCTAACAGGTCAGCCCCAGCATTTT.

V usage is TRBV19 and J usage is TRBJ2-4; 7 bases are shared with TRBD2. The CDR3 has 19 amino acids. Germline V gene data show CDR1 as LNHDA and CDR2 as SQIVND (reference sequence). V shed 8 bases, J shed 7 bases, and the junction held 26 bases outside the gene matches. The CDR3 sequence is CASRNTGEGWVSLRNIQYF. The CDR3 region has the DNA TGTGCCAGTCGCAATACGGGGGAGGGATGGGTTTCATTGAGGAACATTCAGTACTTC.

The rearrangement links TRBV15 to TRBJ2-1; 9 nucleotides match TRBD1. The CDR3 consists of 15 residues. V lost 3 bases to trimming and J lost 4 bases; unmatched junction nucleotides: 4. Germline assignment: CDR1 LNHNV and CDR2 YYDKDF (reference sequence). The CDR3 DNA reads as TGTGCCACCAGCAGCAGACAGGGGGGTTACAATGAGCAGTTCTTC. This translates into CATSSRQGGYNEQFF.

The CDR3 nucleotides are TGTGCCAGCAGCCCGGACCCTAACTATGGCTACACCTTC. It specifies CASSPDPNYGYTF. V is TRBV5-4 and J is TRBJ1-2; D is unresolved. The germline V gene has CDR1 SGHNT and CDR2 YYREEE (reference sequence). CDR3 length: 13 amino acids. V dropped 4 bases and J dropped 0 bases, with 7 bases sitting between them.

The V and J genes are TRBV21-1 and TRBJ2-3; TRBD2, the table's D call, lacks a check against the DNA. TRBV21-1 is a recognized pseudogene. The length of the CDR3 is 14 residues. CDR3 DNA: TGTGCCAGCAGTATGAGGGTCATGCAAGATACGCAGTATTTT. It specifies CASSMRVMQDTQYF.

The chain combines TRBV11-1 with TRBJ2-3; 7 bases align to TRBD2. CDR1 and CDR2 from the germline V gene are SGHAT and FQDESV (reference sequence). J lost 1 base, V lost 4 bases, and 11 bases had no gene match. The CDR3 sequence is 17 residues long. The CDR3 sequence: CASSSNPPGGGTDTQYF. The CDR3 bases are TGTGCCAGCAGCTCTAACCCCCCGGGGGGTGGCACAGATACGCAGTATTTT.

The chain couples TRBV7-2 to TRBJ2-3; 12 bases line up with TRBD2. CDR1 and CDR2 (germline): SGHTA, FQGNSA. The trim removed 5 bases at V and 5 bases at J, leaving 5 bases unmatched. The CDR3 loop spans 15 amino acids. CDR3 region: CASSISSGRVDTQYF. The CDR3 coding sequence is TGTGCCAGCAGCATCTCTAGCGGGAGGGTAGATACGCAGTATTTT.

This clone appeared once. V is TRBV23-1 and J is TRBJ1-2, with TRBD1 as a possible D gene (6 bases). TRBV23-1 is sorted into the ORF group, with uncertain function. CDR3 size: 18 residues. V lost 8 bases and J lost 7, with 32 bases in between. The CDR3 region is CASVSGVSHVWGLGGYTF. The DNA of the CDR3 is TGCGCCAGCGTATCAGGGGTATCCCACGTGTGGGGCTTGGGTGGCTACACCTTC.

The genes are TRBV20-1 and TRBJ2-3; tentative D call: TRBD1 (5 bases). V was pared by 8 bases and J by 4 bases, with 10 bases between. CDR1 DFQATT and CDR2 SNEGSKA come from the germline V gene (reference sequence). CDR3 length equals 11 residues. DNA for the CDR3: TGCAGTCGGCAAGGGGCAGATACGCAGTATTTT. Its protein is CSRQGADTQYF.

CDR3 DNA sequence: TGTGCCAGCAGCGAGGGGCCAGGGACCTATAGCAATCAGCCCCAGCATTTT. Encoded protein: CASSEGPGTYSNQPQHF. The chain combines TRBV9 with TRBJ1-5; D may be TRBD1 (5 bases). With 3 bases removed from V and 0 bases from J, the gap between germline ends came to 16 bases. Looked up from germline, CDR1 is SGDLS and CDR2 is YYNGEE. The CDR3 runs to 17 residues.

The chain has TRBV11-3 and TRBJ2-5, with TRBD2 identical over 10 bases. V shed 5 bases, J shed 1 base, and the junction held 19 bases outside the gene matches. Germline lookup yields CDR1 SGHNT and CDR2 YENEEA. The CDR3 contains 20 residues. Here the CDR3 DNA reads TGTGCCAGCAGCCCCTATCAGAGTACCCGGGGACTAGCGAGCCAAGAGACCCAGTACTTC. Amino acid sequence: CASSPYQSTRGLASQETQYF.

The CDR3 here is CASRGQGRNEQFF. DNA of the CDR3: TGTGCCAGTAGAGGACAGGGTAGGAATGAGCAGTTCTTC. V gene TRBV19 combines with J gene TRBJ2-1; 8 bases map to TRBD1. The CDR3 has 13 amino acids. V lost 6 bases, J lost 7 bases, and 5 bases stayed unmatched. Germline V CDR1 and CDR2: LNHDA, SQIVND (reference sequence).

The chain has TRBV5-4 and TRBJ1-5, with a possible D match to TRBD1 (5 bases). V lost 1 base, J lost 2 bases, and 10 bases lay in between. CDR1 and CDR2 (germline): SGHNT, YYREEE (reference sequence). The CDR3 has 15 amino acids. CDR3 DNA: TGTGCCAGCAGCTTGCAGGGAGGGGGCAATCAGCCCCAGCATTTT. Protein sequence: CASSLQGGGNQPQHF.

The rearrangement uses TRBV9 and TRBJ2-7; TRBD2 matches at 8 bases. J lost 7 bases, V lost 0 bases, and 9 bases had no gene match. CDR1 is SGDLS, CDR2 YYNGEE, per germline. This CDR3 spans 15 amino acids. In nucleotides, the CDR3 is TGTGCCAGCAGCGTAGGCCCAGCGGGAGATAATGAGCAGTACTTC. This translates into CASSVGPAGDNEQYF. The full variable domain, completed using reference TRBV9 and TRBJ2-7, is DSGVTQTPKHLITATGQRVTLRCSPRSGDLSVYWYQQSLDQGLQFLIQYYNGEERAKGNILERFSAQQFPDLHSELNLSSLELGDSALYFCASSVGPAGDNEQYFGPGTRLTVT.